This passage covers 10 T cell receptor beta chains from one sample sequenced in a study of T cell changes during pregnancy in multiple sclerosis. Generated by immunoSEQ multiplex PCR, the TCRdb table keeps only in-frame clones and is missing some. The sample has roughly 32,000 clones; about 93% are singletons. The sample here was CD4+ T cells from peripheral blood mononuclear cells, taken in the second trimester of pregnancy. These receptor sequences come from a female donor with multiple sclerosis, enrolled in a pregnancy study.

The rearrangement uses TRBV5-1 and TRBJ2-1; 10 bases align to TRBD1. The CDR3 spans 14 residues. The V gene's germline CDR1 is SGHRS and CDR2 YFSETQ. Trimming took 3 bases from V and 6 from J; bases not matched to a gene: 3. The CDR3 loop is CASSWGDRGNEQFF. CDR3 DNA sequence: TGCGCCAGCAGCTGGGGGGACAGGGGCAATGAGCAGTTCTTC.

The CDR3 nucleotides read TGTGCCACCAGTAGGACTACGGGACTAGCGGGAGTGGGTGATACGCAGTATTTT. Translated: CATSRTTGLAGVGDTQYF. This chain joins TRBV15 and TRBJ2-3; 14 bases are shared with TRBD2. With V trimmed by 6 bases and J by 6 bases, 14 bases remained unmatched. This CDR3 contains 18 residues. Germline V gives CDR1 LNHNV, CDR2 YYDKDF (reference sequence).

J is TRBJ2-2 and V is TRBV11-1, with TRBD1 identical over 9 bases. The CDR3 is 15 residues long. Germline-derived CDR1 and CDR2 are SGHAT and FQDESV (reference sequence). With 6 bases clipped from V and 1 base from J, the junction kept 3 bases outside the gene matches. The CDR3 DNA reads as TGTGCCAGCAGGCCGGGACAGGGGAACACCGGGGAGCTGTTTTTT. Protein sequence: CASRPGQGNTGELFF.

This clone was counted once. J is TRBJ1-2 and V is TRBV5-1; TRBD1 aligns across 8 bases. Germline CDR1 is SGHRS and CDR2 is YFSETQ. The V gene end was trimmed by 3 bases and the J gene end by 12 bases; junction bases not matched to a gene: 7. CDR3 length: 12 amino acids. The CDR3: CASSWADRGHTF. The CDR3 region has the DNA TGCGCCAGCAGCTGGGCCGACAGGGGACACACCTTC.

J is TRBJ2-5 and V is TRBV20-1, with D perhaps matching TRBD1 (6 bases). Germline V gene sequence: CDR1 DFQATT, CDR2 SNEGSKA (reference sequence). V was clipped by 1 base and J by 9 bases, with 9 bases between them. CDR3 length equals 11 residues. The DNA of the CDR3 is TGCAGTGCTAGAGGGGACATGTCCCAGTACTTC. Protein sequence: CSARGDMSQYF.

This sequence joins TRBV6-5 and TRBJ1-2; possible D gene TRBD1, 6 bases. Trimming cost V 7 bases and J 8 bases, with 20 bases left between them. The CDR3 totals 14 residues. The V gene's germline CDR1 is MNHEY and CDR2 SVGAGI. Written as DNA, the CDR3 is TGTGCCAGCACCACCCTGAGGGGGGGCCGCGGCTACACCTTC. Its protein is CASTTLRGGRGYTF.

This chain uses TRBV5-1 with TRBJ1-1; the D gene is possibly TRBD1 (5 bases). The V gene's germline CDR1 is SGHRS and CDR2 YFSETQ. CDR3 size: 13 residues. Trimming pared 4 bases from V and 5 bases from J, leaving 12 bases between. In nucleotides, the CDR3 is TGCGCCAGCAGCGTCTTGGGGGGAACTGAAGCTTTCTTT. It encodes CASSVLGGTEAFF.

The chain links TRBV5-4 to TRBJ2-1, with 14 bases lining up with TRBD2. This CDR3 region has 16 residues. Looked up from germline, CDR1 is SGHNT and CDR2 is YYREEE (reference sequence). V dropped 4 bases and J dropped 9; count of bases not matched to a gene: 9. As DNA, the CDR3 is TGTGCCAGCAGCCGACCGGGACTAGCGGGAGTAGGTGAGCAGTTCTTC. It yields the protein CASSRPGLAGVGEQFF.

V and J are TRBV6-6 and TRBJ1-1; D gene unclear. Between the trimmed V and J ends, which lost 2 bases and 2 bases, there was a span of 9 bases. This CDR3 contains 14 residues. Per germline, CDR1 MNHNY and CDR2 SVGAGI (reference sequence). In DNA form, the CDR3 reads TGTGCCAGCAGTTACGGGCAGATTAACACTGAAGCTTTCTTT. Translating gives CASSYGQINTEAFF.

J is TRBJ1-5 and V is TRBV6-5; D unclear. V was pared by 4 bases and J by 2 bases, with 15 bases between. This CDR3 is 16 amino acids long. Germline V gene lookup returns CDR1 MNHEY and CDR2 SVGAGI. The CDR3 reads CASSSYHGSRNQPQHF. The CDR3 coding sequence is TGTGCCAGCAGTTCCTACCACGGGAGTCGCAATCAGCCCCAGCATTTT.